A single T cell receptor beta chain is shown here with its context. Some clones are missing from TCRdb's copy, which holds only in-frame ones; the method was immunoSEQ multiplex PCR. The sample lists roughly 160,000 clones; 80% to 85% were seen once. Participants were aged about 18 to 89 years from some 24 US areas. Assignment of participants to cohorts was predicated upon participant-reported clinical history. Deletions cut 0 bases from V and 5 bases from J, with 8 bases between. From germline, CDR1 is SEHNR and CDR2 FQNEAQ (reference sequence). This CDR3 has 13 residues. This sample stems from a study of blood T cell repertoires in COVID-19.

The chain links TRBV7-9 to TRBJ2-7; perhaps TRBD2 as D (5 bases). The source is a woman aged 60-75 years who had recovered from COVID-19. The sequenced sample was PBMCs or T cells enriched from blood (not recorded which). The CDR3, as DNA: TGTGCCAGCAGCTTAGCAGGAGGAGACGAGCAGTACTTC. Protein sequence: CASSLAGGDEQYF.